The clone carrying this T cell receptor (beta chain) was seen a handful of times. PCR was performed a second time for about 7 to 12 cycles using a sample-barcoded 5' primer and a J-beta primer mix. Tags on each cDNA molecule came from a template-switch adaptor with 12 random nucleotides. MiXCR, run by TCRdb on the 5' RACE reads, gives a single entry per CDR3 protein. The repertoire consists of under 1,100,000 distinct CDR3 sequences, with approximately 25% occurring once and the leading ten covering around 0.75%. The sample comes from a study of blood T cells in healthy people across ages. Trimming took off 4 bases at V and 0 bases at J, with 7 bases between the two ends. The V gene's germline CDR1 is SGHTA and CDR2 FQGTGA. CDR3 length: 15 residues. This same sample was also taken into another study, of T cells of mothers and their children. From that second work: It was observed that no persistent microchimeric T cell clones could be detected.

The specimen was blood. The genes are TRBV7-3 and TRBJ2-6; weak D call: TRBD1 (5 bases). This TCR came from a girl aged 2-10 years in good health. The CDR3 DNA reads as TGTGCCAGCAGCTGGCAGGGCTCTGGGGCCAACGTCCTGACTTTC. Translating gives CASSWQGSGANVLTF.